The 4 T cell receptor beta chains below were found in one sample sequenced in a study of Graves' ophthalmopathy and Graves' hyperthyroidism. Amplified material comprised TCR beta CDR3 regions derived from RNA transcripts. Scientists carried out first-round RT-PCR using HTBI primers and then a second-round multiplex PCR. One entry per CDR3 protein, called by TCRdb with MiXCR from the multiplex PCR reads. The table lists 340,000 or so distinct CDR3 sequences, about 17% of them singletons. Sequencing input: peripheral blood. The receptors here all came from an adult man with Graves' ophthalmopathy.

This clonotype was found many times. This chain connects TRBV30 to TRBJ1-1; D gene uncertain. In germline, CDR1 is GTSNPN, CDR2 SVGIG (reference sequence). The CDR3 covers 11 residues. The V end was cut by 0 bases, the J end by 9 bases, with 8 bases between. This chain's CDR3 is CAWSVQGKAFF. CDR3 sequence (DNA): TGTGCCTGGAGTGTACAAGGGAAAGCTTTCTTT.

This clonotype was counted only a few times. The rearrangement links TRBV6-1 to TRBJ2-2; 10 positions agree with TRBD2. There are 13 residues in the CDR3. V lost 10 bases and J lost 3; bases outside the gene matches: 2. Germline CDR1 and CDR2: MNHNS and SASEGT. The CDR3 DNA sequence: TGTGCCACCGGGACTAGCGACACCGGGGAGCTGTTTTTT. This codes for CATGTSDTGELFF.

This clonotype has a count of ten or more. The chain employs TRBV6-1 and TRBJ2-7; maybe TRBD2 (7 bases). V lost 6 bases, J lost 0 bases, and 12 bases lay in between. Germline lookup yields CDR1 MNHNS and CDR2 SASEGT. This CDR3 spans 14 amino acids. CDR3 protein: CASSGGPGSYEQYF. CDR3 nucleotide sequence: TGTGCCAGCAGCGGGGGGCCCGGCTCCTACGAGCAGTACTTC.

This clonotype was counted at least ten times. The chain carries TRBV4-2 and TRBJ2-7; 12 nucleotides align to TRBD2. The CDR3 loop spans 16 amino acids. Germline-derived CDR1 and CDR2 are LGHNA and YNFKEQ. With 1 base clipped from V and 0 bases from J, the junction kept 1 base outside the gene matches. CDR3 DNA sequence: TGTGCCAGCAGCCAAGGGACTAGCGGGATCTCCTACGAGCAGTACTTC. This encodes CASSQGTSGISYEQYF.